This entry lists 27 T cell receptor beta chains sequenced from one sample in a study of T cells in Graves' hyperthyroidism and ophthalmopathy. TCR beta CDR3 regions were amplified from RNA transcripts. HTBI primers drove first-round RT-PCR of the TCR CDR3. TCRdb reprocessed the multiplex PCR reads via MiXCR and lists one record per CDR3 protein. The repertoire holds a few hundred thousand distinct CDR3 sequences, with under 60% as singletons. The sample comprised peripheral blood or thyroid tissue (not recorded which). The origin of the receptors is a woman aged 18-35 years with Graves' hyperthyroidism.

The chain combines TRBV19 with TRBJ1-1, with D uncertain. V lost 3 bases, J lost 4 bases, and 21 bases lay in between. The CDR3 totals 17 residues. CDR1 is LNHDA and CDR2 is SQIVND in the germline V gene (reference sequence). Here the CDR3 reads CASSISGLAGRGTEAFF. The CDR3 nucleotides read TGTGCCAGTAGTATTAGCGGACTAGCGGGCCGGGGCACTGAAGCTTTCTTT.

In this sample, this clonotype turned up many times. J is TRBJ1-2 and V is TRBV7-9; a possible D gene is TRBD1 (6 bases). V was shortened by 4 bases and J by 6 bases, with 15 bases between the two germline ends. The CDR3 is 14 residues long. The germline V gene encodes CDR1 SEHNR and CDR2 FQNEAQ (reference sequence). CDR3 in amino acids: CASSSSGQLDGYTF. The DNA for the CDR3 is TGTGCCAGCAGCTCCTCGGGACAACTCGATGGCTACACCTTC.

The chain recombines TRBV29-1 with TRBJ1-5; a weak D match, TRBD1 (5 bases). V lost 6 bases and J 7 bases, leaving 22 bases between the germline ends. Germline assignment: CDR1 SQVTM and CDR2 ANQGSEA. The CDR3 has 15 residues. CDR3 DNA sequence: TGCAGCGTGGGACTAGCGGGAACCTACGAGCAGCCCCAGCATTTT. This translates into CSVGLAGTYEQPQHF.

This chain links TRBV12-3 or TRBV12-4 with TRBJ1-2; a possible D gene is TRBD1 (5 bases). V was trimmed by 6 bases and J by 8 bases, leaving 25 bases between them. The CDR3 totals 16 residues. The CDR3 reads CASRHRGDSGSMGYTF. CDR3 bases: TGTGCCAGCAGGCACAGAGGAGACAGTGGGTCTATGGGCTACACCTTC.

The rearrangement links TRBV10-1 to TRBJ2-2; weak D call: TRBD1 (6 bases). The CDR3 runs to 15 residues. CDR1 and CDR2 from the germline V gene are WNHNN and SYGVQD (reference sequence). Trimming cost V 3 bases and J 7 bases, with 15 bases left between them. CDR3 nucleotides: TGCGCCAGCAGTGACCTAGGCAGGGGTAACGGGGAGCTGTTTTTT. It is translated as CASSDLGRGNGELFF.

In this sample, this clonotype turned up a few times. The J gene is TRBJ2-7, the V gene TRBV30; no clear D. The length of the CDR3 is 13 residues. V dropped 0 bases and J dropped 2 bases, with 8 bases sitting between them. Germline V lookup: CDR1 GTSNPN, CDR2 SVGIG (reference sequence). CDR3 bases: TGTGCCTGGAGTGTAAGGCTGGCCTACGAGCAGTACTTC. It specifies CAWSVRLAYEQYF.

As to this clonotype: A much larger clonotype is one base distant, so this may be a read error. The chain employs TRBV11-2 and TRBJ2-7, with 7 positions matching TRBD2. The CDR3 spans 17 residues. Germline lookup yields CDR1 SGHAT and CDR2 FQNNGV. The V gene end was trimmed by 5 bases and the J gene end by 4 bases; junction bases not matched to a gene: 17. CDR3 protein: CASSTSTSRSPAYEQYF. The CDR3 DNA sequence: TGTGCCAGCAGCACCTCGACTAGCAGGAGTCCGGCTTACGAGCAGTACTTC. Complete variable domain (other parts from reference TRBV11-2 and TRBJ2-7): EAGVAQSPRYKIIEKRQSVAFWCNPISGHATLYWYQQILGQGPKLLIQFQNNGVVDDSQLPKDRFSAERLKGVDSTLKIQPAKLEDSAVYLCASSTSTSRSPAYEQYFGPGTRLTVT.

This clonotype has just one count. This likely comes from a read error, as the CDR3 has no conserved phenylalanine or tryptophan at its end. This sequence joins TRBV4-2 and TRBJ2-7, with 11 nucleotides matching TRBD2. CDR3 size: 14 residues. Germline CDR1 and CDR2: LGHNA and YNFKEQ. Losses at the gene ends were 4 bases for V and 5 bases for J; bases not matched to a gene: 4. CDR3: CASSRTGLADEQYS. The CDR3 nucleotides read TGTGCCAGCAGCCGGACGGGACTAGCGGACGAGCAGTACTCC.

The V gene is TRBV20-1, the J gene TRBJ1-1; possible D gene TRBD1, 5 bases. Trimming cost V 0 bases and J 0 bases, with 14 bases left between them. Germline V gene data show CDR1 as DFQATT and CDR2 as SNEGSKA (reference sequence). The CDR3 extends over 16 amino acids. This CDR3 reads CSARDKGLKLNTEAFF. CDR3 coding DNA: TGCAGTGCTAGAGATAAGGGACTTAAACTGAACACTGAAGCTTTCTTT.

This clonotype has ten or more counts. The chain has TRBV2 and TRBJ1-6; maybe TRBD1 (5 bases). CDR3 length: 15 residues. The germline V gene has CDR1 SNHLY and CDR2 FYNNEI. V was pared by 0 bases and J by 6 bases, with 9 bases between. In nucleotides, the CDR3 is TGTGCCAGCAGTGAAGCTTGGGACGGTAATTCACCCCTCCACTTT. Its protein product is CASSEAWDGNSPLHF.

The genes are TRBV5-4 and TRBJ2-5; the match to TRBD1 covers 10 bases. CDR3 length equals 17 residues. In germline, CDR1 is SGHNT, CDR2 YYREEE (reference sequence). Trimming removed 0 bases from V and 2 bases from J; junction bases left unmatched: 7. The CDR3 region is CASSLGGGQGLQETQYF. The CDR3 nucleotides are TGTGCCAGCAGCTTGGGTGGGGGACAGGGGCTACAAGAGACCCAGTACTTC.

The chain is built from TRBV5-1 and TRBJ1-1; D not resolved. Germline loops: CDR1 SGHRS, CDR2 YFSETQ. With 6 bases removed from V and 6 bases from J, the gap between germline ends came to 15 bases. The CDR3 loop spans 13 amino acids. The CDR3 region has the DNA TGCGCCAGCACACGTGAGCCAGACGCTGAAGCTTTCTTT. Translation gives CASTREPDAEAFF.

Many counts were recorded for this clonotype. This sequence joins TRBV5-1 and TRBJ2-7, with 12 bases lining up with TRBD2. Germline V gene data show CDR1 as SGHRS and CDR2 as YFSETQ. J lost 6 bases, V lost 4 bases, and 8 bases had no gene match. The length of the CDR3 is 15 residues. The CDR3 reads CASSLTSGRLSEQYF. In DNA, the CDR3 is TGCGCCAGCAGCCTGACTAGCGGGAGATTGAGCGAGCAGTACTTC.

CDR3 amino acids: CSAPNTKETQYF. In DNA form, the CDR3 reads TGCAGTGCCCCGAACACCAAAGAGACCCAGTACTTC. The chain is built from TRBV20-1 and TRBJ2-5; D unclear. This CDR3 is 12 amino acids long. V was pared by 6 bases and J by 3 bases, with 11 bases between. Germline CDR1 DFQATT, CDR2 SNEGSKA (reference sequence).

V and J are TRBV29-1 and TRBJ2-7, with 8 bases fitting TRBD1. This CDR3 has 13 amino acids. Germline lookup yields CDR1 SQVTM and CDR2 ANQGSEA. After removal of 4 bases from V and 7 bases from J, the junction contained 9 bases not matched to a gene. The CDR3 protein is CSVVGTGGGEQYF. The CDR3 region has the DNA TGCAGCGTTGTCGGGACAGGCGGCGGGGAGCAGTACTTC.

This clonotype was recorded many times. This chain uses TRBV19 with TRBJ2-7; 11 nucleotides line up with TRBD1. There are 15 residues in the CDR3. The germline gives CDR1 LNHDA, CDR2 SQIVND (reference sequence). The ends lost 5 bases at V and 4 bases at J; junction bases unmatched: 7. CDR3 nucleotide sequence: TGTGCCAGTAGTTTCAGGACAGGGGGCTCGTACGAGCAGTACTTC. The encoded protein is CASSFRTGGSYEQYF.

As to this clonotype: One junction end disagrees with the germline gene, perhaps due to a read error. The chain is built from TRBV7-2 and TRBJ2-3; possible D gene TRBD2, 5 bases. This CDR3 contains 17 residues. The germline CDR1 and CDR2 sequences are SGHTA and FQGNSA. As DNA, the CDR3 is TGTGCCAGCAGCTTCGATGGCGGAGTCTCTAGCAGAGATACGCAGTATTTT. It specifies CASSFDGGVSSRDTQYF.

This rearrangement joins TRBV7-9 to TRBJ2-7; D unclear. The germline V gene has CDR1 SEHNR and CDR2 FQNEAQ (reference sequence). CDR3 length: 12 amino acids. The V gene lost 8 bases and the J gene lost 4 bases, with 12 bases spanning the gap. As DNA, the CDR3 is TGTGCCAGCGGCGAAAGTAGGTACGAGCAGTACTTC. It specifies CASGESRYEQYF.

This rearrangement joins TRBV9 to TRBJ2-7; 9 positions agree with TRBD2. Germline V CDR1 and CDR2: SGDLS, YYNGEE. The trim removed 3 bases at V and 1 base at J, leaving 5 bases unmatched. The length of the CDR3 is 15 residues. CDR3 sequence (DNA): TGTGCCAGCAGCGCGGCTAGCGGGATTTCCTACGAGCAGTACTTC. It translates to CASSAASGISYEQYF.

This clonotype was detected ten times or more. This chain uses TRBV13 with TRBJ1-3; D not resolved. With 5 bases removed from V and 0 bases from J, the gap between germline ends came to 8 bases. The CDR3 has 14 amino acids. Per the germline V gene, CDR1 is PRHDT and CDR2 is FYEKMQ (reference sequence). CDR3 bases: TGTGCCAGCAGCCCAGAGAGCTCTGGAAACACCATATATTTT. Its protein is CASSPESSGNTIYF.

V usage is TRBV20-1 and J usage is TRBJ2-7; D unclear. The V end lost 6 bases, the J end lost 3 bases, and 15 bases lay between the germline ends. Germline V gene lookup returns CDR1 DFQATT and CDR2 SNEGSKA (reference sequence). CDR3 size: 13 residues. CDR3 sequence (DNA): TGCAGTGCCAGCAGCTCCCTAAGCTACGAGCAGTACTTC. This translates into CSASSSLSYEQYF.

This rearrangement joins TRBV5-6 to TRBJ1-3; possibly TRBD1 for D (5 bases). V lost 0 bases to trimming and J lost 2 bases, with 12 bases between them. There are 16 residues in the CDR3. Germline CDR1 is SGHDT and CDR2 is YYEEEE. CDR3 protein: CASSLGSDSAGNTIYF. The CDR3 bases are TGTGCCAGCAGCTTGGGGAGCGACAGTGCTGGAAACACCATATATTTT.

This clonotype was detected a few times. This rearrangement joins TRBV29-1 to TRBJ1-2; no firm D call. The V and J ends lost 8 bases and 4 bases respectively, with 17 bases between them. Germline V gene data show CDR1 as SQVTM and CDR2 as ANQGSEA. CDR3 size: 13 residues. The CDR3 DNA sequence: TGCAGCTTGGAACAAGGGATATTCTATGGCTACACCTTC. Translating it yields CSLEQGIFYGYTF.

The chain combines TRBV15 with TRBJ2-7; 14 bases line up with TRBD2. V lost 5 bases and J lost 2; bases outside the gene matches: 8. Germline loops: CDR1 LNHNV, CDR2 YYDKDF (reference sequence). This CDR3 contains 17 residues. CDR3: CATSLGTSGSYTYEQYF. The CDR3 DNA reads as TGTGCCACCAGCCTCGGGACTAGCGGGAGTTATACCTACGAGCAGTACTTC. The full variable domain, with the rest looked up from reference TRBV15 and TRBJ2-7, is DAMVIQNPRYQVTQFGKPVTLSCSQTLNHNVMYWYQQKSSQAPKLLFHYYDKDFNNEADTPDNFQSRRPNTSFCFLDIRSPGLGDTAMYLCATSLGTSGSYTYEQYFGPGTRLTVT.

This chain joins TRBV25-1 and TRBJ2-7, with D perhaps matching TRBD1 or TRBD2 (7 bases each). Trimming cost V 4 bases and J 0 bases, with 19 bases left between them. Germline lookup yields CDR1 MGHDK and CDR2 SYGVNS. The CDR3 runs to 17 residues. The CDR3: CASSASDREGPSYEQYF. The DNA of the CDR3 is TGTGCCAGCAGTGCCTCAGACAGGGAGGGCCCCTCCTACGAGCAGTACTTC.

This clonotype was detected many times. This chain links TRBV4-3 with TRBJ1-6; D is unclear. CDR1 and CDR2 from the germline V gene are LGHNA and YSLEER. The CDR3 consists of 16 residues. V dropped 0 bases and J dropped 8 bases, with 14 bases sitting between them. The chain's CDR3 is CASSQDSPFMDSPLHF. Written as DNA, the CDR3 is TGCGCCAGCAGCCAAGACTCCCCTTTCATGGATTCACCCCTCCACTTT.

In this sample, this clonotype turned up many times. The chain is built from TRBV2 and TRBJ1-1; no definite D call. V was trimmed by 6 bases and J by 7 bases, leaving 12 bases between them. Germline V lookup: CDR1 SNHLY, CDR2 FYNNEI. CDR3 length: 12 amino acids. Here the CDR3 DNA reads TGTGCCAGCAGACCCACAGAGATTGAAGCTTTCTTT. It specifies CASRPTEIEAFF.